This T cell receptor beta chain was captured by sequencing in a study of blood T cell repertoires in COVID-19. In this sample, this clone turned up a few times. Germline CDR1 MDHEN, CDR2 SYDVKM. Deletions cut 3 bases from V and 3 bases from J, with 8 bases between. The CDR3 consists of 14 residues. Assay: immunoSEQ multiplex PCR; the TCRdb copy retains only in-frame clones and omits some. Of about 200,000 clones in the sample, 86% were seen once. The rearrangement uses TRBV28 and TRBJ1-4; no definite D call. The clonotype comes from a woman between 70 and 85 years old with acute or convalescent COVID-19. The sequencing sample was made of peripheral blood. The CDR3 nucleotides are TGTGCCAGCAGTTTCCCGGGAGCTAATGAAAAACTGTTTTTT. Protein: CASSFPGANEKLFF.